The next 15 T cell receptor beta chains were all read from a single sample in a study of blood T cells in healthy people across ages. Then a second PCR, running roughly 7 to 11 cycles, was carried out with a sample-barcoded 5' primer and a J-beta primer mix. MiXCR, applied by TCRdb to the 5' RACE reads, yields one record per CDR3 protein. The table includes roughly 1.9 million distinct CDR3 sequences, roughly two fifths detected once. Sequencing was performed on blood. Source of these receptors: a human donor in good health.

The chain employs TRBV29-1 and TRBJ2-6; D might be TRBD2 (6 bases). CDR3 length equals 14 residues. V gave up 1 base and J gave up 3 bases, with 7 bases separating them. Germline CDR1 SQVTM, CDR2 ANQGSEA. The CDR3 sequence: CSVEGGGGANVLTF. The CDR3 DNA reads TGCAGCGTTGAAGGGGGAGGTGGGGCCAACGTCCTGACTTTC.

For the CDR3, the DNA is TGCAGCGTGAGGGGCCTCATTTTGAACACTGAAGCTTTCTTT. Translating it yields CSVRGLILNTEAFF. This chain connects TRBV29-1 to TRBJ1-1; a weak D match, TRBD1 (5 bases). The V gene's germline CDR1 is SQVTM and CDR2 ANQGSEA. CDR3 length equals 14 residues. Trimming removed 6 bases from V and 0 bases from J, with 14 bases in between.

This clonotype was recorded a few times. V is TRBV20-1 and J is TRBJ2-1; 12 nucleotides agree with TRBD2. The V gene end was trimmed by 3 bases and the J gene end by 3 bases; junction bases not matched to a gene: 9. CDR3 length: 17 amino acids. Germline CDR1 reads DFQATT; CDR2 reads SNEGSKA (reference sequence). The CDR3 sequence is CSARVASGGENYNEQFF. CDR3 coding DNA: TGCAGTGCTAGGGTCGCTAGCGGGGGGGAGAACTACAATGAGCAGTTCTTC.

CDR3 protein: CASRLASRNEQFF. The CDR3 DNA reads TGTGCCTCCCGACTAGCCAGTCGCAATGAGCAGTTCTTC. This chain links TRBV25-1 with TRBJ2-1; TRBD2 matches at 7 bases. The CDR3 is 13 amino acids. J was trimmed by 6 bases and V by 11 bases; bases with no gene match: 10. Germline values: CDR1 MGHDK, CDR2 SYGVNS.

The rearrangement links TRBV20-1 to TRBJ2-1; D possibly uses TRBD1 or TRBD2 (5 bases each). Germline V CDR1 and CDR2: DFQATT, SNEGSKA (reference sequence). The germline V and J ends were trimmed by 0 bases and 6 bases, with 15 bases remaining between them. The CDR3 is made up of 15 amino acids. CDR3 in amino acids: CSAREGPTHPNEQFF. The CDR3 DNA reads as TGCAGTGCTAGAGAGGGACCAACACACCCCAATGAGCAGTTCTTC.

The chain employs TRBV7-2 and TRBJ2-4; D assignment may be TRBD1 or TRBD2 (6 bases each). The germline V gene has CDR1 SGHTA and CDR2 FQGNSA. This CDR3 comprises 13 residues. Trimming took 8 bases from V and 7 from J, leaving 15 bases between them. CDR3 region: CASGGPTLNIQYF. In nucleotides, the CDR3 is TGTGCCAGCGGGGGGCCGACGCTGAACATTCAGTACTTC.

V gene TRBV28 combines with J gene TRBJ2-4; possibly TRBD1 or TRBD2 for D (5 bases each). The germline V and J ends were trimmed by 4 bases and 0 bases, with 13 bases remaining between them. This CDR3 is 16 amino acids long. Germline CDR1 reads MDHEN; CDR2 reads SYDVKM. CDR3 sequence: CASSYARGEAKNIQYF. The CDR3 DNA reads TGTGCCAGCAGTTATGCGCGAGGGGAAGCCAAAAACATTCAGTACTTC.

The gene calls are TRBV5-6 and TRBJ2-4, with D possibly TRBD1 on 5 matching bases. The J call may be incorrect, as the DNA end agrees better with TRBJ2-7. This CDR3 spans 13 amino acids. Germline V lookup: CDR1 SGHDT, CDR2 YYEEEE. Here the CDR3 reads CASSSEGANEQYF. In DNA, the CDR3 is TGTGCCAGCAGCTCGGAAGGGGCAAACGAGCAGTACTTC.

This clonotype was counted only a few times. The CDR3 DNA sequence: TGTGCCAGCACCCGTTACAGGGATTGGAATGGCTACACCTTC. Translated, it gives CASTRYRDWNGYTF. The rearrangement links TRBV2 to TRBJ1-2; D is possibly TRBD1 (6 bases). V lost 7 bases, J lost 6 bases, and 18 bases lay in between. There are 14 residues in the CDR3. Germline CDR1 reads SNHLY; CDR2 reads FYNNEI.

The CDR3 DNA reads as TGTGCCAGCAGTGAACTAGCGGGGGGGATGGATACGCAGTATTTT. The encoded protein is CASSELAGGMDTQYF. The V gene is TRBV6-1, the J gene TRBJ2-3; 12 bases line up with TRBD2. The trim removed 2 bases at V and 6 bases at J, leaving 3 bases unmatched. The CDR3 is 15 amino acids. Germline V gene lookup returns CDR1 MNHNS and CDR2 SASEGT.

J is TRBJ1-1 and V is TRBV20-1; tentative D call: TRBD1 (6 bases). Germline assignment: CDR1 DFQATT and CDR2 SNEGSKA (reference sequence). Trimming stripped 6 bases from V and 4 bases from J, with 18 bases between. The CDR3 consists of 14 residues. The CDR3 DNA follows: TGCAGTGCCGTACAACAGGGTGAGGGCACTGAAGCTTTCTTT. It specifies CSAVQQGEGTEAFF.

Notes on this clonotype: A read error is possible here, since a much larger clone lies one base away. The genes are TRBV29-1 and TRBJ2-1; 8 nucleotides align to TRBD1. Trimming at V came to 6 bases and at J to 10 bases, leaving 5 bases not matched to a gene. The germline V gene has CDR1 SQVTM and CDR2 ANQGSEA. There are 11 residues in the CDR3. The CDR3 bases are TGCAGCGTAGGACAGGGCTACGAGCAGTTCTTC. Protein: CSVGQGYEQFF.

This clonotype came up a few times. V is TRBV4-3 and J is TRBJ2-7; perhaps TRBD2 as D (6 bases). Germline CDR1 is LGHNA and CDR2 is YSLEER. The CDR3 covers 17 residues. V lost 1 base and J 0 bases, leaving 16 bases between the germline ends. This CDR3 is CASSQVDRGGASYEQYF. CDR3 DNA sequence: TGCGCCAGCAGCCAAGTCGACCGTGGAGGGGCCTCCTACGAGCAGTACTTC.

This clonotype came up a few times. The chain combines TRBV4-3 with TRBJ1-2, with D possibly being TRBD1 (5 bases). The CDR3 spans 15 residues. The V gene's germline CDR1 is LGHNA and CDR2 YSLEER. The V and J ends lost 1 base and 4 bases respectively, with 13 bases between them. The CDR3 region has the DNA TGCGCCAGCAGCCAAGCGGTCGCAGGGACCTATGGCTACACCTTC. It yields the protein CASSQAVAGTYGYTF.

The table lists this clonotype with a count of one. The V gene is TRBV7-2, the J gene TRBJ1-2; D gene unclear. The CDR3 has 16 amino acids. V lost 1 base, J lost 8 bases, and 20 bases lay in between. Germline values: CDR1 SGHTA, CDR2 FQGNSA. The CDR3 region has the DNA TGTGCCAGCAGCTTAGTATCCACGGCACCGAGAAAGGGCTACACCTTC. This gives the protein CASSLVSTAPRKGYTF.